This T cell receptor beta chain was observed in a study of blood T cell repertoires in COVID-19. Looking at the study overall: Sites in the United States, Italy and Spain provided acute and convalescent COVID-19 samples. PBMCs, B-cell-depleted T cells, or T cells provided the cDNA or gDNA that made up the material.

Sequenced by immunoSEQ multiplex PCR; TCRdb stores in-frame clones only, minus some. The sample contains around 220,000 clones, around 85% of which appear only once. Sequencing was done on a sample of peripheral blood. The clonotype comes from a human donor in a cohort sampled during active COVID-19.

CDR3 residues: CASSLTGTGAGNTIYF. The CDR3 nucleotides read TGTGCCAGCAGTTTAACCGGGACAGGGGCTGGAAACACCATATATTTT. This chain connects TRBV27 to TRBJ1-3; 10 positions agree with TRBD1. This CDR3 has 16 residues. J was trimmed by 2 bases and V by 2 bases; bases with no gene match: 3. Germline V gene data show CDR1 as MNHEY and CDR2 as SMNVEV (reference sequence).